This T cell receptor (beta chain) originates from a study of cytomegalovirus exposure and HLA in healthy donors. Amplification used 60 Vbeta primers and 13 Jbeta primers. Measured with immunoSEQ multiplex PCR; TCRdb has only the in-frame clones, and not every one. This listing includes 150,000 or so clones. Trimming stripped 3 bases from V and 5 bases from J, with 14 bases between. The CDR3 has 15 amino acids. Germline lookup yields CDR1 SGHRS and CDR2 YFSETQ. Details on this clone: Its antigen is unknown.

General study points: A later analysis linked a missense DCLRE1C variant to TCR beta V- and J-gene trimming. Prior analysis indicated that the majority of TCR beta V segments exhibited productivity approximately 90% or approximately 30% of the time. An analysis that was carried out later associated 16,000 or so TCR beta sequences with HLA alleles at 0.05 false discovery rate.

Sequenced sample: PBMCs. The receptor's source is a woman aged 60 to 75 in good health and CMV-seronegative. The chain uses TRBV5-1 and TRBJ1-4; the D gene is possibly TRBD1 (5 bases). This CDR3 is CASSSVPGLNEKLFF. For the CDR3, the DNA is TGCGCCAGCAGCTCCGTCCCGGGACTAAATGAAAAACTGTTTTTT.